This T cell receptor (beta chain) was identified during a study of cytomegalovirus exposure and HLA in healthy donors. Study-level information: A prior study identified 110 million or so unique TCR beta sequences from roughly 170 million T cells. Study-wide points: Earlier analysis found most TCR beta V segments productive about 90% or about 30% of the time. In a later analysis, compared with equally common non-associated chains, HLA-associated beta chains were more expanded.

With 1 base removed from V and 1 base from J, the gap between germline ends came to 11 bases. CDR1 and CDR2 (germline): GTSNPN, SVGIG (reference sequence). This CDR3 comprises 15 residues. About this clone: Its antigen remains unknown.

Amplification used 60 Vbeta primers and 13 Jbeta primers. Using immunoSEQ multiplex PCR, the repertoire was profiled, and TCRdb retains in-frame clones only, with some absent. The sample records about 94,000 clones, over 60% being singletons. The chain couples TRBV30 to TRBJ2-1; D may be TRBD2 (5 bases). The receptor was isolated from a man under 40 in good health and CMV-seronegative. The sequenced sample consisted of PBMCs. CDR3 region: CAWSGGSGSYNEQFF. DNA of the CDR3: TGTGCCTGGAGTGGAGGGAGCGGATCCTACAATGAGCAGTTCTTC.